The source of this TCR beta chain is a study of identical twins. Broader study findings: Within cord blood, abundant beta clonotypes carried fewer insertions, but memory repertoires showed no such trend. Invariant MAIT and iNKT cells may have partly biased zero-insertion analyses.

In its sample, this clonotype was seen many times. Its specificity is unknown. The CDR3 totals 15 residues. Trimming removed 5 bases at V and 2 bases at J, with 15 bases between. Looked up from germline, CDR1 is SGHTA and CDR2 is FQGNSA. Healthy Caucasian individuals made up all the donors. TCRdb re-derived calls from the 5' RACE reads in MiXCR, one entry per CDR3 protein. This sample has 400,000 to 500,000 distinct CDR3 sequences; roughly 18% occur once, and the top ten carry around 12%. The sample taken for sequencing was naive T cells sorted from blood. The V call is TRBV7-2, the J call TRBJ2-5, with a weak D call TRBD2 (6 bases). This TCR came from a man aged 50-59 years in good health. CDR3 DNA: TGTGCCAGCAGCGGCGGGGCAGTCCTACAAGAGACCCAGTACTTC. It translates to CASSGGAVLQETQYF. The full variable domain, its missing parts supplied by reference TRBV7-2 and TRBJ2-5, is GAGVSQSPSNKVTEKGKDVELRCDPISGHTALYWYRQSLGQGLEFLIYFQGNSAPDKSGLPSDRFSAERTGGSVSTLTIQRTQQEDSAVYLCASSGGAVLQETQYFGPGTRLLVL.